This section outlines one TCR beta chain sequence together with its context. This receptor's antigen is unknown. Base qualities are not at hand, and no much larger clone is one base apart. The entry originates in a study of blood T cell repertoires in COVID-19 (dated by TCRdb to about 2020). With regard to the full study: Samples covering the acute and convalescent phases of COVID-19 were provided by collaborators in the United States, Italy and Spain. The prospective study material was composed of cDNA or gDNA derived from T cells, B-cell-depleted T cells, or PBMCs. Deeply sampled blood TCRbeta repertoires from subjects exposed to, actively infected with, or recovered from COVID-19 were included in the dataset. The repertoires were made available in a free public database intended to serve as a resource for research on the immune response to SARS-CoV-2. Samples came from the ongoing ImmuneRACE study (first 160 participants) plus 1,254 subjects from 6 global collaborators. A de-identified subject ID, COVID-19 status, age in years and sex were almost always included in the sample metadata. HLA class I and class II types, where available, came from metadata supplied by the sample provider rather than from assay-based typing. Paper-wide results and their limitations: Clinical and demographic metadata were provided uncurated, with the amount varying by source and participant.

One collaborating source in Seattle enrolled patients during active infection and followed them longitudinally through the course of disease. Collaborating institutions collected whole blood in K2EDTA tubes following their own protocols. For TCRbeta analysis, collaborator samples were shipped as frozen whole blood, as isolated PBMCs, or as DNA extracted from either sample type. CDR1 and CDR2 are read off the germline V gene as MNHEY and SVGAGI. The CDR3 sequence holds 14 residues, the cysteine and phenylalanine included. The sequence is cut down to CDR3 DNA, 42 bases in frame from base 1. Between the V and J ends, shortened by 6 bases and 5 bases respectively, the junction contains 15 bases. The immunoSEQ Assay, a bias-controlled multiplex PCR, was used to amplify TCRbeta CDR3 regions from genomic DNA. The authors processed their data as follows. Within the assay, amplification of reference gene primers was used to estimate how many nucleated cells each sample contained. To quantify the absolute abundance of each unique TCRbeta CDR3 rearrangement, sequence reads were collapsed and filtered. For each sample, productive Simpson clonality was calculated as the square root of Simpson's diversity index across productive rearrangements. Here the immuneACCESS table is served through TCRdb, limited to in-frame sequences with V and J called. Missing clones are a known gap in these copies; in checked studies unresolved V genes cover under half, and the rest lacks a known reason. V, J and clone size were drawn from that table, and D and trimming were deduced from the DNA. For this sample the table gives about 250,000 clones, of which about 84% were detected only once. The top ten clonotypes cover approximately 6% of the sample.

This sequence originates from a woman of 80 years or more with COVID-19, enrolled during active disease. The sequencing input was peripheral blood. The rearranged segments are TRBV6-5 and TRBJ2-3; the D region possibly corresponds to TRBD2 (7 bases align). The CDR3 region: CASRKGGGQDTQYF. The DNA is TGTGCCAGCAGGAAAGGGGGGGGCCAAGATACGCAGTATTTT.